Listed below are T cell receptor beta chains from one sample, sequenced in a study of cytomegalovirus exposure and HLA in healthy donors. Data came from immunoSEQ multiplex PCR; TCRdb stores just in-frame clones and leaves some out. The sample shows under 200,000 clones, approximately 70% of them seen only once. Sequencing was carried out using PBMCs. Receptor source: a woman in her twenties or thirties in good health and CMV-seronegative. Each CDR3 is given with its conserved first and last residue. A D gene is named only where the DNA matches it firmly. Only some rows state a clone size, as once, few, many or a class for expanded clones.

CATSRVRPTYGYTF | TGTGCCACCAGCAGAGTAAGGCCGACATATGGCTACACCTTC | TRBV15 | . | TRBJ1-2 | once
CASSRQGYNYGYTF | TGTGCCAGCAGTCGACAGGGATATAACTATGGCTACACCTTC | TRBV5-4 | TRBD1 | TRBJ1-2 | .
CASSYLSGDEQFF | TGTGCCAGCAGTTACTTGTCTGGAGATGAGCAGTTCTTC | TRBV6-6 | . | TRBJ2-1 | .
CASRRGLGNSPLHF | TGTGCCAGCAGACGAGGGTTGGGGAATTCACCCCTCCACTTT | TRBV6-5 | . | TRBJ1-6 | .
CASSLQGKYNEQFF | TGTGCCAGCAGTTTACAGGGGAAGTACAATGAGCAGTTCTTC | TRBV28 | . | TRBJ2-1 | .
CASSVSGSFTYEQYF | TGTGCCAGCAGCGTGAGCGGGAGCTTTACCTACGAGCAGTACTTC | TRBV9 | TRBD2 | TRBJ2-7 | once
CASSPDRMLTGELFF | TGCGCCAGCAGCCCGGACAGGATGTTGACCGGGGAGCTGTTTTTT | TRBV4-3 | TRBD1 | TRBJ2-2 | .
CATSGRRVGDNEQFF | TGTGCCACCAGCGGGAGGCGGGTTGGGGACAATGAGCAGTTCTTC | TRBV15 | . | TRBJ2-1 | .
CASSLDRFNYGYTF | TGTGCCAGCAGCTTGGACAGGTTTAATTATGGCTACACCTTC | TRBV11-2 | TRBD1 | TRBJ1-2 | once
CASSLETGYGYTF | TGCGCCAGCAGCTTGGAGACAGGGTATGGCTACACCTTC | TRBV5-1 | TRBD1 | TRBJ1-2 | many
CASSQDDRVSYEQYF | TGCGCCAGCAGCCAGGATGACAGGGTATCCTACGAGCAGTACTTC | TRBV4-1 | TRBD1 | TRBJ2-7 | .
CASSLPKRGKQETQYF | TGCGCCAGCAGCTTACCTAAGCGGGGGAAACAAGAGACCCAGTACTTC | TRBV5-1 | TRBD2 | TRBJ2-5 | .
CASSVLGTGANVLTF | TGTGCCAGCAGCGTACTCGGGACTGGGGCCAACGTCCTGACTTTC | TRBV2 | . | TRBJ2-6 | .
CASSLAYRGPNSYEQYF | TGCGCCAGCAGCTTGGCCTATAGGGGGCCTAACTCCTACGAGCAGTACTTC | TRBV5-1 | TRBD1 | TRBJ2-7 | .
CSVGLTGQYQETQYF | TGCAGCGTTGGTTTGACAGGGCAGTACCAAGAGACCCAGTACTTC | TRBV29-1 | TRBD1 | TRBJ2-5 | .
CASSYSPTGANTEAFF | TGTGCCAGCAGTTACTCGCCTACAGGGGCGAACACTGAAGCTTTCTTT | TRBV6-6 | TRBD1 | TRBJ1-1 | few
CASGYYGGGYEQYF | TGTGCTAGTGGTTATTATGGGGGGGGCTACGAGCAGTACTTC | TRBV12-5 | TRBD2 | TRBJ2-7 | .
CASSWGAGGAETQYF | TGTGCCAGCAGCTGGGGAGCGGGGGGTGCAGAGACCCAGTACTTC | TRBV7-6 | TRBD2 | TRBJ2-5 | .
CASSASSGRMYEQYF | TGTGCCAGCAGCGCATCTAGCGGGAGGATGTACGAGCAGTACTTC | TRBV9 | TRBD2 | TRBJ2-7 | .
CSVTGSDRGNTIYF | TGCAGCGTAACCGGGTCCGACAGGGGAAACACCATATATTTT | TRBV29-1 | . | TRBJ1-3 | few
CASSPGQGLSQPQHF | TGTGCCAGCTCTCCGGGACAGGGTCTTAGTCAGCCCCAGCATTTT | TRBV27 | TRBD1 | TRBJ1-5 | .
CASSPTGFGDTQYF | TGTGCCAGCAGCCCTACAGGGTTTGGAGATACGCAGTATTTT | TRBV7-3 | . | TRBJ2-3 | .
CASSIQGAATEAFF | TGTGCCAGTAGTATTCAGGGGGCGGCCACTGAAGCTTTCTTT | TRBV19 | TRBD1 | TRBJ1-1 | .
CASSQMGQNYGYTF | TGTGCCAGCAGCCAGATGGGACAGAACTATGGCTACACCTTC | TRBV6-1 | TRBD1 | TRBJ1-2 | .
CASSRLLQGGSTEAFF | TGTGCCAGCAGTCGCCTCTTACAGGGCGGGAGCACTGAAGCTTTCTTT | TRBV11-1 | . | TRBJ1-1 | .
CASSVGGEEQPQHF | TGTGCCAGCAGCGTGGGGGGGGAGGAACAGCCCCAGCATTTT | TRBV9 | . | TRBJ1-5 | .
CASARTANNEKLFF | TGTGCCAGCGCAAGGACAGCCAACAATGAAAAACTGTTTTTT | TRBV25-1 | . | TRBJ1-4 | .
CASSDGGVKEQYF | TGTGCCAGCAGTGACGGAGGGGTTAAGGAGCAGTACTTC | TRBV13 | . | TRBJ2-7 | .
CASSQTRLAGGRGELFF | TGCGCCAGCAGCCAAACTAGACTAGCGGGGGGAAGAGGGGAGCTGTTTTTT | TRBV4-1 | TRBD2 | TRBJ2-2 | .
CASSDILTGKSREKLFF | TGTGCCAGCAGTGACATTTTGACAGGGAAGTCTAGGGAAAAACTGTTTTTT | TRBV6-1 | TRBD1 | TRBJ1-4 | .
CASSLDLSRGGLQETQYF | TGCGCCAGCAGCTTGGACCTTTCGAGAGGGGGCCTTCAAGAGACCCAGTACTTC | TRBV5-1 | TRBD1 | TRBJ2-5 | .
CASSRQAGGSYEQYF | TGTGCCAGCAGCCGACAAGCGGGGGGCTCCTACGAGCAGTACTTC | TRBV7-9 | TRBD2 | TRBJ2-7 | .
CASSFSVEGTEAFF | TGTGCCAGCAGCTTTTCGGTCGAGGGCACTGAAGCTTTCTTT | TRBV5-6 | . | TRBJ1-1 | .
CASSPLNRGDSPLHF | TGTGCCAGCAGCCCTCTCAACAGGGGTGATTCACCCCTCCACTTT | TRBV25-1 | TRBD1 | TRBJ1-6 | few
CASSLGLWETQYF | TGTGCCAGCAGCTTGGGCCTCTGGGAGACCCAGTACTTC | TRBV7-3 | . | TRBJ2-5 | .
CASSQPSVPSSYNEQFF | TGCGCCAGCAGCCAACCTTCCGTCCCCAGCTCCTACAATGAGCAGTTCTTC | TRBV4-1 | . | TRBJ2-1 | .
CASSGHDLRDTQYF | TGTGCCAGCAGTGGACATGACCTTCGGGATACGCAGTATTTT | TRBV27 | . | TRBJ2-3 | .
CASSHSGRALTGELFF | TGTGCCAGCAGCCATAGCGGGAGGGCCCTTACCGGGGAGCTGTTTTTT | TRBV7-3 | TRBD2 | TRBJ2-2 | .
CASSSDPGGVSYNEQFF | TGTGCCAGCAGCTCAGACCCCGGAGGGGTCTCCTACAATGAGCAGTTCTTC | TRBV7-2 | . | TRBJ2-1 | .
CASSLDLEGLYGYTF | TGTGCCAGCAGCTTGGATTTGGAGGGGCTCTATGGCTACACCTTC | TRBV5-6 | . | TRBJ1-2 | .